The 32 T cell receptor beta chains below all came from one sample that was sequenced in a study of T cells in Graves' hyperthyroidism and ophthalmopathy. TCR beta CDR3 sequences were amplified from RNA transcripts. HTBI primers were employed in a first-round RT-PCR of the TCR CDR3. TCRdb called the multiplex PCR reads again in MiXCR, with one record for every CDR3 protein. The sample records hundreds of thousands of distinct CDR3 sequences, around a sixth being singletons. The sample was blood. Source of these receptors: a woman aged 18-29 years with Graves' hyperthyroidism that later progressed to Graves' ophthalmopathy.

As to this clonotype: A read error may explain this, as a much larger clone is one base away. The gene calls are TRBV2 and TRBJ1-2, with D unclear. The CDR3 spans 13 residues. V gave up 6 bases and J gave up 4 bases, with 12 bases separating them. Germline assignment: CDR1 SNHLY and CDR2 FYNNEI. Written as DNA, the CDR3 is TGTGCCAGCAGACTATCTGGGGTCTATGGCTACACCTTC. Amino acid sequence: CASRLSGVYGYTF.

As to this clonotype: Since a much larger clone is just one base distant, this may be a read error. The chain carries TRBV7-9 and TRBJ2-3; 8 bases align to TRBD1. The CDR3 sequence is 14 residues long. Germline assignment: CDR1 SEHNR and CDR2 FQNEAQ (reference sequence). CDR3 in amino acids: CAVYDRGNTNTQYF. The DNA of the CDR3 is TGTGCAGTCTACGACAGGGGAAACACAAATACGCAGTATTTT.

This clonotype has a count of ten or more. The chain is built from TRBV5-4 and TRBJ2-6; D is perhaps TRBD1 (6 bases). The germline CDR1 and CDR2 sequences are SGHNT and YYREEE (reference sequence). The germline V and J ends were trimmed by 0 bases and 2 bases, with 12 bases remaining between them. This CDR3 contains 17 residues. CDR3 in amino acids: CASSLAPGAAGANVLTF. The DNA for the CDR3 is TGTGCCAGCAGCTTGGCCCCAGGGGCGGCTGGGGCCAACGTCCTGACTTTC.

In its sample, this clonotype was seen a few times. This rearrangement joins TRBV10-2 to TRBJ2-7, with D possibly matching TRBD1 (6 bases). This CDR3 is 15 amino acids long. V lost 4 bases to trimming and J lost 6 bases, with 19 bases between them. Germline V CDR1 and CDR2: WSHSY, SAAADI. This CDR3 is CASSGFAQGVGEQYF. The CDR3 nucleotides are TGCGCCAGCAGTGGATTCGCACAGGGAGTGGGCGAGCAGTACTTC.

This clonotype was detected a few times. The chain combines TRBV14 with TRBJ2-4; weak D call: TRBD2 (6 bases). Per the germline V gene, CDR1 is SGHDN and CDR2 is FVKESK. This CDR3 has 16 amino acids. The V end lost 0 bases, the J end lost 8 bases, and 17 bases lay between the germline ends. The CDR3 sequence is CASSQDWGDVADIQYF. The CDR3 DNA sequence: TGTGCCAGCAGCCAAGATTGGGGGGATGTGGCGGACATTCAGTACTTC.

The chain recombines TRBV20-1 with TRBJ1-5, with TRBD1 as a possible D gene (5 bases). The V and J ends lost 4 bases and 5 bases respectively, with 18 bases between them. The V gene's germline CDR1 is DFQATT and CDR2 SNEGSKA (reference sequence). The CDR3 is made up of 15 amino acids. The CDR3 DNA sequence: TGCAGTGCTAAAGGGCGGCCAGGGTCGCATCAGCCCCAGCATTTT. Protein product: CSAKGRPGSHQPQHF.

This clonotype was counted between two and nine times. One end of the junction fails to match germline, which may point to a read error. The chain recombines TRBV7-9 with TRBJ2-7; the D is unclear. The CDR3 sequence is 13 residues long. CDR1 is SEHNR, CDR2 FQNEAQ, per germline (reference sequence). This CDR3 reads CASSSGSSYEQHF. Here the CDR3 DNA reads TGTGCCAGCAGCTCTGGCAGCTCCTACGAGCAGCACTTC.

This clonotype was recorded a few times. The rearrangement uses TRBV5-1 and TRBJ1-1; D is possibly TRBD1 (5 bases). Looked up from germline, CDR1 is SGHRS and CDR2 is YFSETQ. There are 14 residues in the CDR3. The V gene lost 4 bases and the J gene lost 1 base, with 11 bases spanning the gap. The CDR3 loop is CASSKGLQNTEAFF. In nucleotides, the CDR3 is TGCGCCAGCAGCAAGGGACTGCAGAACACTGAAGCTTTCTTT.

This clonotype was observed at least ten times. The rearrangement links TRBV2 to TRBJ2-3, with a weak D call TRBD2 (5 bases). There are 15 residues in the CDR3. V was shortened by 4 bases and J by 3 bases, with 14 bases between the two germline ends. Germline V gene lookup returns CDR1 SNHLY and CDR2 FYNNEI. The CDR3 region has the DNA TGTGCCAGCAGTGTCCGGGGTAGCCGAACAGATACGCAGTATTTT. It specifies CASSVRGSRTDTQYF. Complete variable domain (other parts from reference TRBV2 and TRBJ2-3): EPEVTQTPSHQVTQMGQEVILRCVPISNHLYFYWYRQILGQKVEFLVSFYNNEISEKSEIFDDQFSVERPDGSNFTLKIRSTKLEDSAMYFCASSVRGSRTDTQYFGPGTRLTVL.

DNA for the CDR3: TGCAGTGCTAGAGATCTATTTTCGGGGGGACTAGCGGACCACAATGAGCAGTTCTTC. Translating gives CSARDLFSGGLADHNEQFF. The gene calls are TRBV20-1 and TRBJ2-1; 11 bases map to TRBD2. V was pared by 0 bases and J by 5 bases, with 15 bases of the junction left unmatched. The CDR3 is 19 residues long. CDR1 is DFQATT, CDR2 SNEGSKA, per germline (reference sequence).

This clonotype was picked up many times. The chain combines TRBV11-2 with TRBJ2-7; D possibly corresponds to TRBD2 (7 bases). Germline V CDR1 and CDR2: SGHAT, FQNNGV. CDR3 size: 16 residues. Trimming left V 4 bases short and J 2 bases short, with 18 bases between. The CDR3 DNA follows: TGTGCCAGCAGCTCCGGGGGGCTCCTCCTCACCTACGAGCAGTACTTC. Translation gives CASSSGGLLLTYEQYF.

There are many counts of this clonotype. The chain is built from TRBV12-5 and TRBJ2-5; 8 bases line up with TRBD1. V gave up 8 bases and J gave up 1 base; unmatched junction bases: 6. Germline-derived CDR1 and CDR2 are LGHNT and FRNRAP. The length of the CDR3 is 14 residues. The CDR3 protein is CASTLQGAQETQYF. The CDR3 region has the DNA TGTGCTAGTACCCTCCAGGGGGCCCAAGAGACCCAGTACTTC.

This clonotype was recorded at least ten times. V is TRBV5-6 and J is TRBJ2-5; D call uncertain. V was shortened by 3 bases and J by 1 base, with 7 bases between the two germline ends. Germline V gives CDR1 SGHDT, CDR2 YYEEEE. This CDR3 region has 13 residues. The CDR3: CASSSAPQETQYF. CDR3 DNA sequence: TGTGCCAGCAGCTCGGCCCCCCAAGAGACCCAGTACTTC.

The chain carries TRBV5-1 and TRBJ2-3; D possibly corresponds to TRBD2 (5 bases). V gave up 6 bases and J gave up 2 bases, with 16 bases separating them. The CDR3 covers 15 residues. The germline V gene has CDR1 SGHRS and CDR2 YFSETQ. The CDR3 bases are TGCGCCAGCAATAGCGTCACGCTAAACACAGATACGCAGTATTTT. Protein sequence: CASNSVTLNTDTQYF.

With regard to this clonotype: A much larger clone lies a single base off, so this may be a read error. V and J are TRBV2 and TRBJ2-6; D gene uncertain. This CDR3 is built from 14 residues. The V gene's germline CDR1 is SNHLY and CDR2 FYNNEI. The V end was cut by 2 bases, the J end by 0 bases, with 2 bases between. The CDR3 sequence is CASSESSGANVLTF. DNA of the CDR3: TGTGCCAGCAGTGAATCCTCTGGGGCCAACGTCCTGACTTTC.

The sample holds a few counts of this clonotype. The chain links TRBV5-1 to TRBJ1-6; 11 bases map to TRBD1. Germline V gene data show CDR1 as SGHRS and CDR2 as YFSETQ. The CDR3 covers 14 residues. V shed 5 bases and J 9 bases; nucleotides not matched to a gene: 4. For the CDR3, the DNA is TGCGCCAGCAGGCCGGGACAGGGGGGTTCACCCCTCCACTTT. Translating gives CASRPGQGGSPLHF.

The chain employs TRBV28 and TRBJ2-7; perhaps TRBD1 as D (5 bases). The CDR3 loop spans 14 amino acids. V was trimmed by 5 bases and J by 4 bases, leaving 15 bases between them. Germline V CDR1 and CDR2: MDHEN, SYDVKM. The DNA for the CDR3 is TGTGCCAGCAGTCAGTCAAATCGACAGTACGAGCAGTACTTC. This codes for CASSQSNRQYEQYF.

The V call is TRBV25-1, the J call TRBJ1-5, with no clear D. The CDR3 runs 14 residues. V was pared by 4 bases and J by 4 bases, with 11 bases between. Germline CDR1 and CDR2: MGHDK and SYGVNS. The CDR3 sequence is CASSGVGFNQPQHF. As DNA, the CDR3 is TGTGCCAGCAGTGGGGTGGGATTTAATCAGCCCCAGCATTTT.

In this sample, this clonotype turned up a few times. The J gene is TRBJ1-2, the V gene TRBV5-1; 9 bases line up with TRBD1. Trimming removed 2 bases from V and 7 bases from J; junction bases left unmatched: 6. The CDR3 has 14 residues. Germline V gives CDR1 SGHRS, CDR2 YFSETQ. The CDR3 bases are TGCGCCAGCAGCTTATGGACAGGGGAAGGTGGCTACACCTTC. As protein: CASSLWTGEGGYTF. The whole variable domain, filled in from reference TRBV5-1 and TRBJ1-2, reads KAGVTQTPRYLIKTRGQQVTLSCSPISGHRSVSWYQQTPGQGLQFLFEYFSETQRNKGNFPGRFSGRQFSNSRSEMNVSTLELGDSALYLCASSLWTGEGGYTFGSGTRLTVV.

The table lists this clonotype with many counts. The chain has TRBV20-1 and TRBJ2-7, with TRBD2 matching 15 bases. CDR3 length equals 20 residues. CDR1 is DFQATT, CDR2 SNEGSKA, per germline (reference sequence). Trimming cost V 3 bases and J 0 bases; bases outside gene matches: 15. The CDR3 protein is CSARATDPGLAGGHSYEQYF. CDR3 sequence (DNA): TGCAGTGCTAGGGCAACCGACCCGGGACTAGCGGGAGGCCACTCCTACGAGCAGTACTTC.

This clonotype was seen at least ten times. The chain uses TRBV12-3 or TRBV12-4 and TRBJ2-1; 9 positions match TRBD2. The ends lost 5 bases at V and 8 bases at J; junction bases unmatched: 7. The CDR3 is made up of 14 amino acids. The CDR3 DNA sequence: TGTGCCAGCAGTGTTAGCGGGAGAGGTCATGAGCAGTTCTTC. Translation gives CASSVSGRGHEQFF.

This chain uses TRBV29-1 with TRBJ2-7; 13 bases match TRBD2. Unmatched junction bases numbered 5, after V lost 6 bases and J lost 6 bases. The CDR3 contains 13 residues. Germline CDR1 SQVTM, CDR2 ANQGSEA. This chain's CDR3 is CSVPGTSGIEQYF. The CDR3 DNA sequence: TGCAGCGTACCAGGGACTAGCGGGATCGAGCAGTACTTC.

Turning to this clonotype: A much larger clone differs by one base, so this may be a read error. This rearrangement joins TRBV7-2 to TRBJ2-2, with 14 positions matching TRBD2. From germline, CDR1 is SGHTA and CDR2 FQGNSA. The CDR3 extends over 18 amino acids. The CDR3 loop is CASSSGTSGSTGTGELSF. DNA of the CDR3: TGTGCCAGCAGCTCCGGGACTAGCGGGAGCACAGGGACCGGGGAGCTGTCTTTT.

The V gene is TRBV11-2, the J gene TRBJ2-1, with D unresolved. The CDR3 has 13 amino acids. V was pared by 5 bases and J by 5 bases, with 10 bases between. CDR1 SGHAT and CDR2 FQNNGV come from the germline V gene. CDR3 nucleotides: TGTGCCAGCAGCAAGAGACCCAACAATGAGCAGTTCTTC. This gives the protein CASSKRPNNEQFF.

This clonotype was seen ten or more times. The rearrangement uses TRBV10-3 and TRBJ2-5, with 8 bases matching TRBD2. With V trimmed by 3 bases and J by 0 bases, 6 bases remained unmatched. The V gene's germline CDR1 is ENHRY and CDR2 SYGVKD. This CDR3 has 16 amino acids. The DNA for the CDR3 is TGTGCCATCAGTGAAGGGGCTAGCGGGCACCAAGAGACCCAGTACTTC. Residues: CAISEGASGHQETQYF.

There are many counts of this clonotype. CDR3 in amino acids: CASSEQVPGAPLHF. The CDR3 DNA follows: TGTGCCAGCAGCGAACAGGTCCCGGGGGCACCCCTCCACTTT. The chain uses TRBV2 and TRBJ1-6; D perhaps matches TRBD1 (5 bases). Between the trimmed V and J ends, which lost 6 bases and 11 bases, there was a span of 17 bases. Germline V CDR1 and CDR2: SNHLY, FYNNEI. CDR3 size: 14 residues.

This clonotype has ten or more counts. CDR3 amino acids: CASTKGTEAFF. DNA of the CDR3: TGTGCCAGCACCAAGGGCACTGAAGCTTTCTTT. The chain combines TRBV27 with TRBJ1-1; D ambiguous. CDR1 is MNHEY, CDR2 SMNVEV, per germline (reference sequence). V dropped 7 bases and J dropped 4 bases, with 7 bases sitting between them. The CDR3 spans 11 residues.

The chain uses TRBV20-1 and TRBJ2-5, with 14 bases fitting TRBD2. The CDR3 contains 17 residues. V lost 8 bases to trimming and J lost 5 bases; unmatched junction nucleotides: 16. CDR1 is DFQATT and CDR2 is SNEGSKA in the germline V gene (reference sequence). The CDR3 reads CSPTHRLAGGPGETQYF. Here the CDR3 DNA reads TGCAGTCCTACCCACAGACTAGCGGGAGGGCCTGGGGAGACCCAGTACTTC.

This clonotype was seen repeatedly, ten times or more. The chain carries TRBV7-9 and TRBJ1-1, with D unclear. Germline CDR1 SEHNR, CDR2 FQNEAQ (reference sequence). The CDR3 sequence is 13 residues long. Trimming left V 5 bases short and J 0 bases short, with 7 bases between. The CDR3 DNA reads as TGTGCCAGCAGCGCCACTATGAACACTGAAGCTTTCTTT. This gives the protein CASSATMNTEAFF.

V is TRBV27 and J is TRBJ1-2, with no clear D. From germline, CDR1 is MNHEY and CDR2 SMNVEV (reference sequence). V was shortened by 3 bases and J by 5 bases, with 13 bases between the two germline ends. The CDR3 runs 14 residues. CDR3 region: CASSFGPDRYGYTF. The CDR3 DNA sequence: TGTGCCAGCAGTTTCGGTCCCGACCGATATGGCTACACCTTC.

This clonotype has a count of ten or more. J is TRBJ2-4 and V is TRBV7-2; the match to TRBD2 covers 7 bases. V lost 1 base, J lost 0 bases, and 6 bases stayed unmatched. Germline V gene sequence: CDR1 SGHTA, CDR2 FQGNSA. The CDR3 contains 17 residues. The CDR3 sequence: CASSLGSGTGAKNIQYF. The CDR3, as DNA: TGTGCCAGCAGCTTAGGAAGCGGGACGGGAGCCAAAAACATTCAGTACTTC.

The chain has TRBV4-3 and TRBJ2-3, with D uncertain. The germline gives CDR1 LGHNA, CDR2 YSLEER. There are 14 residues in the CDR3. Trimming cost V 3 bases and J 6 bases, with 13 bases left between them. This CDR3 is CASSQGFPGDTQYF. The CDR3 DNA reads as TGCGCCAGCAGCCAGGGGTTCCCCGGGGATACGCAGTATTTT.